This T cell receptor beta chain was captured by sequencing in a study of blood T cell repertoires in COVID-19. The germline V gene has CDR1 SGDLS and CDR2 YYNGEE. V lost 4 bases and J 0 bases, leaving 11 bases between the germline ends. The CDR3 is 15 residues long. In the study's own analysis: The assay estimated nucleated cells by amplifying reference gene primers. This table comes from immunoSEQ multiplex PCR, and its TCRdb copy is limited to in-frame clones, with some not included. D and trimming come from the DNA, and the V and J calls and clone size come from that table. The sample comprises about 240,000 clones, approximately 84% of which are singletons, and about 3.5% rests with the top ten. Those who participated ranged in age from roughly 18 to 89 years and resided in about two dozen US areas.

The clonotype comes from a woman aged 40 to 55 with acute COVID-19. This chain connects TRBV9 to TRBJ1-3; D is unresolved. The sequencing input was PBMCs or T cells enriched from blood (not recorded which). The CDR3 spells CASSPRTDSGNTIYF. CDR3 nucleotide sequence: TGTGCCAGCAGCCCCCGAACAGACTCTGGAAACACCATATATTTT.